This T cell receptor beta chain was sequenced during a study of T-cell reconstitution after alpha-beta-depleted transplantation in children. The TCRbeta library was prepared with unique molecular identifiers. TCRdb used MiXCR to reprocess the PCR reads, holding one entry per CDR3 protein. The repertoire holds 380,000 or so distinct CDR3 sequences, with less than 15% as singletons. CDR1 is SQVTM, CDR2 ANQGSEA, per germline. V lost 7 bases and J lost 6; bases outside the gene matches: 13. CDR3 length: 14 amino acids. The sequencing here drew on PBMCs, taken from the stem cell graft. The chain uses TRBV29-1 and TRBJ2-3; 7 nucleotides align to TRBD1. The sequence came from a human donor who donated a stem cell graft to a child with Fanconi anemia. CDR3 in amino acids: CSATRTGGRDTQYF. The DNA of the CDR3 is TGCAGCGCCACCCGGACAGGTGGACGGGATACGCAGTATTTT.